These 14 T cell receptor beta chains share one sample of origin, sequenced in a study of identical twins. TCRdb reprocessed the 5' RACE reads with MiXCR, giving one entry per CDR3 protein. The sample carries hundreds of thousands of distinct CDR3 sequences, under 9% recorded once. The data were also submitted as part of a second study, on yellow fever vaccine responses in identical twins.

Sequenced sample: PBMCs. All receptors derive from a woman aged 18-29 years in good health.

This clonotype turned up a few times. V usage is TRBV11-2 and J usage is TRBJ2-5; 13 bases align to TRBD2. The CDR3 runs to 18 residues. The germline V gene has CDR1 SGHAT and CDR2 FQNNGV. V shed 5 bases and J 5 bases; nucleotides not matched to a gene: 14. This CDR3 is CASSPLYWTSGGSETQYF. CDR3 sequence (DNA): TGTGCCAGCAGCCCCCTATACTGGACTAGCGGGGGCTCCGAGACCCAGTACTTC.

This clonotype was picked up a small number of times. The chain is built from TRBV5-1 and TRBJ2-1; maybe TRBD2 (7 bases). The CDR3 has 18 amino acids. In germline, CDR1 is SGHRS, CDR2 YFSETQ. V lost 2 bases to trimming and J lost 2 bases, with 20 bases between them. This CDR3 reads CASSFLRQGTIPYNEQFF. The CDR3, as DNA: TGCGCCAGCAGCTTCCTACGGCAGGGGACTATCCCCTACAATGAGCAGTTCTTC.

The table lists this clonotype with a few counts. The chain is built from TRBV18 and TRBJ2-7; 11 bases line up with TRBD2. V lost 6 bases and J lost 6; bases outside the gene matches: 25. Germline lookup yields CDR1 KGHSH and CDR2 LQKENI. The length of the CDR3 is 20 residues. DNA of the CDR3: TGTGCCAGCTCGGGTTTTGGGACTAGCGGAACGGGAGTAATTTTGGGCGAGCAGTACTTC. It codes for CASSGFGTSGTGVILGEQYF.

In this sample, this clonotype turned up many times. The genes are TRBV5-1 and TRBJ2-1; D may be TRBD1 or TRBD2 (5 bases each). CDR1 is SGHRS, CDR2 YFSETQ, per germline. V shed 0 bases and J shed 8 bases, with 18 bases lying between them. CDR3 size: 16 residues. This CDR3 is CASSLAEGTARDEQFF. The CDR3 DNA follows: TGCGCCAGCAGCTTGGCCGAGGGGACGGCCCGGGATGAGCAGTTCTTC.

This clonotype has a count of ten or more. The chain carries TRBV6-2 or TRBV6-3 and TRBJ2-4; no firm D call. This CDR3 contains 14 residues. Trimming took off 4 bases at V and 5 bases at J, with 12 bases between the two ends. The germline gives CDR1 MNHEY, CDR2 SVGEGT. CDR3 DNA: TGTGCCAGCAGTTCCGGCCGGTATCAAAACATTCAGTACTTC. As protein: CASSSGRYQNIQYF.

The chain combines TRBV6-5 with TRBJ2-2, with a weak D call TRBD2 (5 bases). Trimming took 8 bases from V and 3 from J, leaving 13 bases between them. Germline values: CDR1 MNHEY, CDR2 SVGAGI. This CDR3 comprises 14 residues. The CDR3 DNA is TGTGCCAGCGTTGAGATGCGGGACACCGGGGAGCTGTTTTTT. Translation gives CASVEMRDTGELFF.

The J gene is TRBJ1-2, the V gene TRBV20-1, with D tentatively TRBD1 (5 bases). The ends were cut back, 5 bases at V and 4 bases at J, with 17 bases in the middle. The CDR3 has 14 residues. The germline V gene has CDR1 DFQATT and CDR2 SNEGSKA (reference sequence). CDR3 amino acids: CSAEEEGSLYGYTF. The CDR3 coding sequence is TGCAGTGCTGAGGAAGAGGGGTCCCTCTATGGCTACACCTTC.

The CDR3 reads CASSLEFGYNEQFF. The DNA of the CDR3 is TGCGCCAGCAGCTTGGAGTTTGGCTACAATGAGCAGTTCTTC. This sequence joins TRBV5-1 and TRBJ2-1; D uncertain. Germline V gene sequence: CDR1 SGHRS, CDR2 YFSETQ. The CDR3 contains 14 residues. Trimming stripped 0 bases from V and 3 bases from J, with 7 bases between.

Of note for this clonotype: One end of the junction varies from germline; a read error may be responsible. The chain carries TRBV12-3 or TRBV12-4 and TRBJ1-2; 7 bases match TRBD1. The CDR3 has 14 amino acids. The CDR3 DNA reads as TGTTCCAGCATCCGACAGGGAAGGAATTATGGCTACACCTTC. Protein product: CSSIRQGRNYGYTF.

The chain links TRBV10-3 to TRBJ2-7; 7 nucleotides match TRBD2. Looked up from germline, CDR1 is ENHRY and CDR2 is SYGVKD. The V and J ends lost 0 bases and 5 bases, in that order; junction bases with no gene match: 4. The length of the CDR3 is 14 residues. For the CDR3, the DNA is TGTGCCATCAGTGAGTCGGGAGGGAACGACGAGCAGTACTTC. Its translation: CAISESGGNDEQYF.

This clonotype was counted only a few times. The CDR3: CASQGPHGETQYF. CDR3 DNA: TGTGCCAGTCAGGGACCTCACGGAGAGACCCAGTACTTC. The chain couples TRBV21-1 to TRBJ2-5. TRBV21-1 is a pseudogene. The CDR3 is 13 residues long.

This clonotype appeared a few times. The genes are TRBV24-1 and TRBJ2-3, with TRBD2 identical over 9 bases. V trimming: 0 bases; J trimming: 11 bases; junction bases outside the gene matches: 5. The V gene's germline CDR1 is KGHDR and CDR2 SFDVKD. CDR3 length: 14 amino acids. CDR3 DNA: TGTGCCACCAGTGATTTGGGAGATAGCGGGGGGCAGTATTTT. Encoded protein: CATSDLGDSGGQYF.

V gene TRBV7-9 combines with J gene TRBJ2-7, with a tentative D call TRBD2 (5 bases). Per the germline V gene, CDR1 is SEHNR and CDR2 is FQNEAQ (reference sequence). The CDR3 sequence is 12 residues long. V gave up 5 bases and J gave up 6 bases, with 11 bases separating them. The CDR3 loop reads CASSRGGSEQYF. The CDR3 region has the DNA TGTGCCAGCAGCCGCGGAGGCTCCGAGCAGTACTTC. The full variable domain, completed using reference TRBV7-9 and TRBJ2-7, is DTGVSQNPRHKITKRGQNVTFRCDPISEHNRLYWYRQTLGQGPEFLTYFQNEAQLEKSRLLSDRFSAERPKGSFSTLEIQRTEQGDSAMYLCASSRGGSEQYFGPGTRLTVT.

This chain joins TRBV5-1 and TRBJ1-6; D unresolved. Deletions cut 1 base from V and 6 bases from J, with 11 bases between. The CDR3 sequence is 15 residues long. Germline loops: CDR1 SGHRS, CDR2 YFSETQ. CDR3 sequence: CASSLNREVNSPLHF. CDR3 nucleotides: TGCGCCAGCAGCTTGAATAGGGAGGTTAATTCACCCCTCCACTTT.